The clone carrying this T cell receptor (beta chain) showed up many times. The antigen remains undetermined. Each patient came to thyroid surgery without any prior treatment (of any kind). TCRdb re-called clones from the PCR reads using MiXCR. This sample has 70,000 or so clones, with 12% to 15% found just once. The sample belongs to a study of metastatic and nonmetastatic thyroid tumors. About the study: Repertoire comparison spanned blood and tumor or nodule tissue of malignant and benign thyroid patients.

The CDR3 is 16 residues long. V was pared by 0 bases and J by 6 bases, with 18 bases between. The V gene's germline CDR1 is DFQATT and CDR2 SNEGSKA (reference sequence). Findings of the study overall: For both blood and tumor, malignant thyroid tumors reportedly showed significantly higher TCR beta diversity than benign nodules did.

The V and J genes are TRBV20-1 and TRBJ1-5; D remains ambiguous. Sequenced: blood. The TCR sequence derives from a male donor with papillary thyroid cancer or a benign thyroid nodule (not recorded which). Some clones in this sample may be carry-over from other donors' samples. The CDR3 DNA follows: TGCAGTGCTAGAGATGGTGGAGGGCTCCGTACTCAGCCCCAGCATTTT. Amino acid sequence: CSARDGGGLRTQPQHF.